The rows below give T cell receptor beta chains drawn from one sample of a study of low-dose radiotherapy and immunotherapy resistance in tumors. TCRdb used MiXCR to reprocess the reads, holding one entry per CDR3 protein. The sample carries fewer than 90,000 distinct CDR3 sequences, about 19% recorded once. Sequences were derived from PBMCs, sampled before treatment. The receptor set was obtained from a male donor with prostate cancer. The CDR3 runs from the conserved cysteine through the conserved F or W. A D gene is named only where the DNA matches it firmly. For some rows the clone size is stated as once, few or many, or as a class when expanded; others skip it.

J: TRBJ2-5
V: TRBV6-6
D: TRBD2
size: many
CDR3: CASSYRTSGGETQYF
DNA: TGTGCCAGCAGTTATCGGACATCCGGGGGGGAGACCCAGTACTTC

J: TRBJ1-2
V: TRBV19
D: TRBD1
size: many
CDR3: CASNQQGADGYTF
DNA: TGTGCCAGTAATCAACAGGGGGCAGATGGCTACACCTTC

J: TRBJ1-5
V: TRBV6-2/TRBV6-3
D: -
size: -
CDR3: CASSYYGQPQHF
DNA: TGTGCCAGCAGTTACTATGGCCAGCCCCAGCATTTT

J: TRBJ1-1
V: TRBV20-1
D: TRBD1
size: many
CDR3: CSARLDRGATAFF
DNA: TGCAGTGCTAGATTAGACAGGGGTGCGACAGCTTTCTTT

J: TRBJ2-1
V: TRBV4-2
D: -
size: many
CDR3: CASSRTPFAPGLDQGSSYNEQFF
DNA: TGTGCCAGCAGCCGGACCCCGTTCGCCCCAGGTCTAGACCAGGGAAGCTCCTACAATGAGCAGTTCTTC

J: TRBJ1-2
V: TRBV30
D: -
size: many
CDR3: CAWTLTDDYGYTF
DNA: TGTGCCTGGACTCTGACAGACGACTATGGCTACACCTTC

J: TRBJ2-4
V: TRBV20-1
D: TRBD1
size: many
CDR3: CSASGQVLAKNIQYF
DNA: TGCAGTGCTAGTGGACAGGTACTAGCCAAAAACATTCAGTACTTC

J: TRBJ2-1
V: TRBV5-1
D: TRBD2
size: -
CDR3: CASSPSTSGLVYNEQFF
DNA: TGCGCCAGCAGCCCAAGTACTAGCGGGTTAGTCTACAATGAGCAGTTCTTC

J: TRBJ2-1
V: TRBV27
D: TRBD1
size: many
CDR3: CASSEHPGQGFASDSYNEQFF
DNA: TGTGCCAGCAGTGAACATCCGGGACAGGGGTTTGCCTCGGACTCCTACAATGAGCAGTTCTTC

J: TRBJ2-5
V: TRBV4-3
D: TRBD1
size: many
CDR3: CASSQGGTGKETQYF
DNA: TGCGCCAGCAGCCAAGGGGGGACAGGGAAAGAGACCCAGTACTTC

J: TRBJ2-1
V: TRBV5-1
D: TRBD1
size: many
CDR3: CASSFQPGQGANEQFF
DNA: TGCGCCAGCAGCTTCCAACCGGGACAGGGGGCCAATGAGCAGTTCTTC

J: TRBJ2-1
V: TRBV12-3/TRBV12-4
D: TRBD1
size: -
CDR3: CASSSSGQGGNEQFF
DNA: TGTGCCAGCAGTTCCTCGGGACAGGGTGGCAATGAGCAGTTCTTC

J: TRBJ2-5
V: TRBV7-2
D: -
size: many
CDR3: CASTASGETQYF
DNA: TGTGCCAGCACTGCCTCCGGAGAGACCCAGTACTTC

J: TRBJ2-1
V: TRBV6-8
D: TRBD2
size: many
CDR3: CASSELASGRTVEFF
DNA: TGTGCCAGCAGTGAATTGGCGAGCGGGAGGACAGTTGAGTTCTTC

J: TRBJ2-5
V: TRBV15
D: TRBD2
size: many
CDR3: CATSRPGLGIVETQYF
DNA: TGTGCCACCAGCAGACCGGGACTAGGGATCGTGGAGACCCAGTACTTC

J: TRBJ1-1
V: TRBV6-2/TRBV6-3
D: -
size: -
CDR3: CASSYSWGGDPVDTEAFF
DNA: TGTGCCAGCAGTTACTCGTGGGGCGGCGACCCTGTGGACACTGAAGCTTTCTTT

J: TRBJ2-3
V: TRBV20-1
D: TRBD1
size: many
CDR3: CSASRDRGLVEGTDTQYF
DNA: TGCAGTGCTAGTCGGGACAGGGGGCTCGTGGAGGGCACAGATACGCAGTATTTT

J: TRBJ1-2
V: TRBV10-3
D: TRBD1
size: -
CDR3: CAIQRDRPNYGYTF
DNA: TGTGCCATCCAGAGGGACAGGCCAAACTATGGCTACACCTTC

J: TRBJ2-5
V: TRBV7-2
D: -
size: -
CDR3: CASSLFRNQETQYF
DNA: TGTGCCAGCAGCTTATTCCGGAACCAAGAGACCCAGTACTTC

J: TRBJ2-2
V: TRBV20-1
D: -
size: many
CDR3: CSATENTGELFF
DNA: TGCAGTGCTACAGAGAACACCGGGGAGCTGTTTTTT

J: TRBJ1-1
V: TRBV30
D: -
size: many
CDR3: CAWSAGLLSEAFF
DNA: TGTGCCTGGAGTGCGGGCTTATTGTCTGAAGCTTTCTTT

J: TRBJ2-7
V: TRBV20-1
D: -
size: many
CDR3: CSASWGTDYSYEQYF
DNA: TGCAGTGCTAGCTGGGGGACGGACTACTCCTACGAGCAGTACTTC

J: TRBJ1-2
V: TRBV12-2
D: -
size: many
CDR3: CASRQESYTF
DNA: TGTGCAAGCCGACAGGAAAGCTACACCTTC

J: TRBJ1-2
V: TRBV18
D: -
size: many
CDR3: CASSPLIQGGGYTF
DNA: TGTGCCAGCTCACCACTCATTCAGGGAGGTGGCTACACCTTC

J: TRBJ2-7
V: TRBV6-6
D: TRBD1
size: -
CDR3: CASRDGQGLMDEQYF
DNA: TGTGCCAGCAGAGACGGACAGGGATTAATGGACGAGCAGTACTTC

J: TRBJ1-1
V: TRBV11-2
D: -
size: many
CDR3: CASSFSGTEAFF
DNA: TGTGCCAGCAGCTTCTCCGGAACAGAAGCTTTCTTT

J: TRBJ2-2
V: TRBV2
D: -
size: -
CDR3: CASQNRGTGELFF
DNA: TGTGCCAGCCAAAACCGAGGCACCGGGGAGCTGTTTTTT

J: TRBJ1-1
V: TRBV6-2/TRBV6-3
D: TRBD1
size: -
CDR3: CASKVTTGQGLMNTEAFF
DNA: TGTGCCAGCAAAGTGACGACGGGACAGGGCCTCATGAACACTGAAGCTTTCTTT

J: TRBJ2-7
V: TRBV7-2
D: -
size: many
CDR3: CASSRPNRERQYF
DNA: TGTGCCAGCAGCAGACCAAACAGGGAAAGGCAGTACTTC

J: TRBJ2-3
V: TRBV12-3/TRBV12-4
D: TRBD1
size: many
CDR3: CASSLAGQGTDTQYF
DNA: TGTGCCAGCAGTTTAGCGGGACAGGGCACAGATACGCAGTATTTT

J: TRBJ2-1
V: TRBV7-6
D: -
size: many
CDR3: CASSPRPGGNNEQFF
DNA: TGTGCCAGCAGCCCTCGACCCGGTGGGAACAATGAGCAGTTCTTC

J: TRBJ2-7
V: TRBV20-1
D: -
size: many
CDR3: CSAPQRTTIEQYF
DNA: TGCAGTGCGCCTCAGCGGACAACTATCGAGCAGTACTTC

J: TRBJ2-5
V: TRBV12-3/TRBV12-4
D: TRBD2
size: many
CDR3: CASSLRSGGAETQYF
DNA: TGTGCCAGCAGTTTAAGAAGCGGGGGGGCGGAGACCCAGTACTTC

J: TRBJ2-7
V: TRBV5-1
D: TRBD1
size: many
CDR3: CASSSGTGNYEQYF
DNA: TGCGCCAGCAGCTCCGGGACAGGGAACTACGAGCAGTACTTC

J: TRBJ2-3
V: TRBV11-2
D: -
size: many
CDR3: CASSPLGRGGTDTQYF
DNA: TGTGCCAGCAGCCCCTTAGGTCGGGGAGGCACAGATACGCAGTATTTT

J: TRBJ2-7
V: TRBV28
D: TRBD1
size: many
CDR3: CASSPGQVAAFYEQYF
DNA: TGTGCCAGCAGCCCGGGACAGGTCGCAGCCTTCTACGAGCAGTACTTC

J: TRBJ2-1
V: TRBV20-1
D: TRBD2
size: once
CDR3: CSAQDGTSGNGNEQFF
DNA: TGCAGTGCTCAAGATGGGACTAGCGGGAATGGGAATGAGCAGTTCTTC

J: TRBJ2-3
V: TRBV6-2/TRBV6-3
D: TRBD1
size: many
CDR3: CASSYFMGQSYTDTQYF
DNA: TGTGCCAGCAGTTACTTCATGGGACAGAGCTACACAGATACGCAGTATTTT

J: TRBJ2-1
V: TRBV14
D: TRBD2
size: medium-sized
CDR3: CASSRAGGFYNEQFF
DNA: TGTGCCAGCAGCCGAGCGGGAGGGTTCTACAATGAGCAGTTCTTC

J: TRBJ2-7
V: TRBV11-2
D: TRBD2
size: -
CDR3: CASSLPSGTSTYEQYF
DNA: TGTGCCAGCAGCTTACCCTCCGGGACTAGCACTTACGAGCAGTACTTC

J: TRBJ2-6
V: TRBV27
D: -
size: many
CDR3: CASANSGSGSGANVLTF
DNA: TGTGCCAGCGCAAATTCGGGCAGTGGTTCTGGGGCCAACGTCCTGACTTTC

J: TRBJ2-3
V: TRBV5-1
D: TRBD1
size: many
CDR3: CASSLGTGASTDTQYF
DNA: TGCGCCAGCAGCTTGGGGACAGGGGCCAGCACAGATACGCAGTATTTT

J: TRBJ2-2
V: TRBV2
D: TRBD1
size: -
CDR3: CASSPDRGHNTGELFF
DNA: TGTGCCAGCAGTCCGGACAGGGGGCACAACACCGGGGAGCTGTTTTTT

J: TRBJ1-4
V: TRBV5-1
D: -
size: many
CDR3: CASSREAGSNEKLFF
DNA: TGCGCCAGCAGCAGGGAGGCAGGCTCTAATGAAAAACTGTTTTTT

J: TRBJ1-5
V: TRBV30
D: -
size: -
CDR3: CAWSLRSNQPQHF
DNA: TGTGCCTGGAGTCTTCGTAGCAATCAGCCCCAGCATTTT

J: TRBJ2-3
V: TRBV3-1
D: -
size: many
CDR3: CASSPPRSTDTQYF
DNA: TGTGCCAGCAGCCCGCCCCGAAGCACAGATACGCAGTATTTT

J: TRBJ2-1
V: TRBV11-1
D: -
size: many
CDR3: CASRNDGEQFF
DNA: TGTGCCAGCAGAAACGACGGTGAGCAGTTCTTC

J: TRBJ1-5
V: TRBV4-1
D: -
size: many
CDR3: CASSSGTGSNQPQHF
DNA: TGCGCCAGCAGCAGTGGTACAGGCAGCAATCAGCCCCAGCATTTT

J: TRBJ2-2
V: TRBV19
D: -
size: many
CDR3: CASSIPGTGELFF
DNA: TGTGCCAGTAGTATCCCCGGGACCGGGGAGCTGTTTTTT

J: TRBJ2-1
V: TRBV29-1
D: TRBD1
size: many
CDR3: CSMYRDRGSNEQFF
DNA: TGCAGCATGTACCGGGACAGGGGGAGCAATGAGCAGTTCTTC

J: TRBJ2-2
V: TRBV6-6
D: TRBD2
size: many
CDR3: CASSRLAGNTGELFF
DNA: TGTGCCAGCAGTAGACTAGCGGGGAACACCGGGGAGCTGTTTTTT

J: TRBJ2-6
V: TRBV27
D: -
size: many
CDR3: CASSSNSGANVLTF
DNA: TGTGCCAGCAGTTCCAACTCTGGGGCCAACGTCCTGACTTTC

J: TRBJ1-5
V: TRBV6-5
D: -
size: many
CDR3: CASSSTGTGYQPQHF
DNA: TGTGCCAGCAGTTCGACCGGGACGGGGTATCAGCCCCAGCATTTT

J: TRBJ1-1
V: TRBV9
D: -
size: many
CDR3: CASSVASQNTEAFF
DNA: TGTGCCAGCAGCGTAGCTAGCCAGAACACTGAAGCTTTCTTT

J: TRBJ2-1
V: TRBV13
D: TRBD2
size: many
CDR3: CASSVRLAAPYGEQFF
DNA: TGTGCCAGCAGCGTACGGCTAGCGGCTCCCTATGGGGAGCAGTTCTTC